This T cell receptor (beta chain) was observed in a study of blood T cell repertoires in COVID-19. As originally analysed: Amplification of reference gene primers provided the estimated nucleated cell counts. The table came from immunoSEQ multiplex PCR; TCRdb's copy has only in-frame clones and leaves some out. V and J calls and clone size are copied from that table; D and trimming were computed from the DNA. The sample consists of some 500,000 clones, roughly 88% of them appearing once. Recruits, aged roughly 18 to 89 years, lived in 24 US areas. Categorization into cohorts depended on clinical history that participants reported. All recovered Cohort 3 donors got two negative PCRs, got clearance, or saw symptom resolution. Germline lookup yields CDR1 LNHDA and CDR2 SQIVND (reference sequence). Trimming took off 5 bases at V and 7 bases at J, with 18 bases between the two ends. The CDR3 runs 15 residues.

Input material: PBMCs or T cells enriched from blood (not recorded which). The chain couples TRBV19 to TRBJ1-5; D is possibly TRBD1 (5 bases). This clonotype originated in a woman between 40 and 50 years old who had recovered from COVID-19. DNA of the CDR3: TGTGCCAGTAGTCCAGCTCGACCGGGACTCCAGCCCCAGCATTTT. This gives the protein CASSPARPGLQPQHF.